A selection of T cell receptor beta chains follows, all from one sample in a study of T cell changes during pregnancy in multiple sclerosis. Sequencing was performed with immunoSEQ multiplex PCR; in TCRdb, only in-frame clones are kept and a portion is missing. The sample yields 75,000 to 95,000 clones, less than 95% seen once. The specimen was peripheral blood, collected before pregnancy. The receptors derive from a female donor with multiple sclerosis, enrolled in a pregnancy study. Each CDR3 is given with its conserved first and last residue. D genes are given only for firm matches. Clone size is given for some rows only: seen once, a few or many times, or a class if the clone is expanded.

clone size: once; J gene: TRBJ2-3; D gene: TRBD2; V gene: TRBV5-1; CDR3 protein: CASSLLATRTDTQYF; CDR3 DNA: TGCGCCAGCAGCTTACTAGCGACACGCACAGATACGCAGTATTTT
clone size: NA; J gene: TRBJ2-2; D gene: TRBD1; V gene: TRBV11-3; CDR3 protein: CASSLEGGNTGELFF; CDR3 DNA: TGTGCCAGCAGCTTGGAAGGGGGCAACACCGGGGAGCTGTTTTTT
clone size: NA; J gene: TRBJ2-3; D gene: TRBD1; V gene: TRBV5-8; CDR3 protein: CASTPRTGDADTQYF; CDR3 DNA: TGTGCCAGCACGCCCCGGACAGGGGACGCAGATACGCAGTATTTT
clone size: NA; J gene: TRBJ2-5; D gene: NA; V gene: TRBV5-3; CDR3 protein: CARSSPKGEETQYF; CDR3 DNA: TGTGCCAGAAGCTCCCCGAAGGGGGAAGAGACCCAGTACTTC
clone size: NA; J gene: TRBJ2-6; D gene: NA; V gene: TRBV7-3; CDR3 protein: CASSFRGANVLTF; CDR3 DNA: TGTGCCAGCAGCTTCAGGGGGGCCAACGTCCTGACTTTC
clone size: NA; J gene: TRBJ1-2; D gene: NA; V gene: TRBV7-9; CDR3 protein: CASSLAGGENYGYTF; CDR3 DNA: TGTGCCAGCAGCTTAGCAGGAGGCGAAAACTATGGCTACACCTTC
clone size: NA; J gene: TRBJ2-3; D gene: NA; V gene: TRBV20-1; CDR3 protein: CSARGETACYF; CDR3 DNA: TGCAGTGCCAGAGGGGAGACCGCCTGCTATTTT
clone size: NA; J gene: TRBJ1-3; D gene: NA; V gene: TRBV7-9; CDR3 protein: CASSPEFGGVSGNTIYF; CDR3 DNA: TGTGCCAGCAGTCCCGAATTCGGGGGGGTCTCTGGAAACACCATATATTTT
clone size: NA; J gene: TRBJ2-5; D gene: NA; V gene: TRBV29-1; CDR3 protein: CSVEEGPGGAQPQETQYF; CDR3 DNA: TGCAGCGTTGAAGAGGGCCCGGGGGGCGCGCAGCCCCAAGAGACCCAGTACTTC
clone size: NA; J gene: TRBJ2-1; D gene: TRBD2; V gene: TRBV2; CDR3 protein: CASSGLAGGEQFF; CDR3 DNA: TGTGCCAGCTCGGGACTAGCGGGGGGAGAGCAGTTCTTC
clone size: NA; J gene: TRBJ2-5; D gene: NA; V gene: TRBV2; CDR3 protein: CASGKQGGETQYF; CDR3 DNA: TGTGCCAGCGGGAAACAGGGCGGGGAGACCCAGTACTTC
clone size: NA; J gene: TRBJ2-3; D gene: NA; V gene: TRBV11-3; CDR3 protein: CASSGGYGDTQYF; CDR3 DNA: TGTGCCAGCAGCGGGGGCTATGGGGATACGCAGTATTTT
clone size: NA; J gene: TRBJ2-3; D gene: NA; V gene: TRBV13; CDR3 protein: CASSLPVQRDTQYF; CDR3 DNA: TGTGCCAGCAGCCTTCCTGTCCAGCGAGATACGCAGTATTTT
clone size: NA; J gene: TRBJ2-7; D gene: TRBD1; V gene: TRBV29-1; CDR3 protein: CSVVQGQEQYF; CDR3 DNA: TGCAGCGTCGTCCAGGGACAGGAGCAGTACTTC
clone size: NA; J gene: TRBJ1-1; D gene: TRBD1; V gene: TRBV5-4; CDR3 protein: CASSSGGRMNTEAFF; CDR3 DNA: TGTGCCAGCAGCTCAGGGGGAAGGATGAACACTGAAGCTTTCTTT
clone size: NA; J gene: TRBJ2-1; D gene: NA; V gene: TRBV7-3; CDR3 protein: CASSTSGRLEEQFF; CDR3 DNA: TGTGCCAGCAGCACCTCCGGCCGGCTAGAGGAGCAGTTCTTC
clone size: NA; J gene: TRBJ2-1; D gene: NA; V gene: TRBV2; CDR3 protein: CASMAGEQFF; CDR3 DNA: TGTGCCAGCATGGCGGGGGAGCAGTTCTTC